This TCR beta chain was found in a study of T cell responses to AZD1222 COVID-19 vaccine. Per germline, CDR1 SGHKS and CDR2 YYEKEE (reference sequence). CDR3 size: 13 residues. V was pared by 1 base and J by 2 bases, with 6 bases between. About this clone: Antigen specificity is unknown.

Method: immunoSEQ multiplex PCR; TCRdb's copy keeps in-frame clones and lacks some. The profile shows about 130,000 clones, 80% to 90% of them singletons. Overall study results and limits: Clonal diversity may have been underestimated in mostly white British donors. Reportedly, nearly half the spike-specific TCRs target unmutated variant regions.

V is TRBV5-5 and J is TRBJ1-1, with no clear D. The material was peripheral blood, obtained on day 0 of AZD1222 vaccination. The clonotype originates from an adult in good health. CDR3 sequence reads: CASSLWGNTEAFF. CDR3 bases: TGTGCCAGCAGCTTGTGGGGAAACACTGAAGCTTTCTTT.